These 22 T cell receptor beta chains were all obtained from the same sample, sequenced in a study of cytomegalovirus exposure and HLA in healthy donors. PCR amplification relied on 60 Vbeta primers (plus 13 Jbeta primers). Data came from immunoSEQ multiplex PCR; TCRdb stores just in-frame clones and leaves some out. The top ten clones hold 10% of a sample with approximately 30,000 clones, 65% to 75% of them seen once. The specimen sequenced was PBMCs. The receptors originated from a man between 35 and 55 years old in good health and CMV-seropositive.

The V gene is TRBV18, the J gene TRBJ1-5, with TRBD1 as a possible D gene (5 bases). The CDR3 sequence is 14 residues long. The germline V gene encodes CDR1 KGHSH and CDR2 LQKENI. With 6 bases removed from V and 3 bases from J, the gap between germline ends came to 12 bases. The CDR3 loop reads CASSSQGANQPQHF. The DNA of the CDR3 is TGTGCCAGCTCGTCACAAGGGGCCAATCAGCCCCAGCATTTT.

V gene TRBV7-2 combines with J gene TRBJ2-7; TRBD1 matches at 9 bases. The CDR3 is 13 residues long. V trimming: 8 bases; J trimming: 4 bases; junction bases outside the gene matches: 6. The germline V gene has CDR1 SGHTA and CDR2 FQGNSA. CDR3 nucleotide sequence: TGTGCCAGCCGGACAGGGGTTAAATACGAGCAGTACTTC. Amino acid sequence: CASRTGVKYEQYF. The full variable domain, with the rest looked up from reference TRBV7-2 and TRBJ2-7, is GAGVSQSPSNKVTEKGKDVELRCDPISGHTALYWYRQSLGQGLEFLIYFQGNSAPDKSGLPSDRFSAERTGGSVSTLTIQRTQQEDSAVYLCASRTGVKYEQYFGPGTRLTVT.

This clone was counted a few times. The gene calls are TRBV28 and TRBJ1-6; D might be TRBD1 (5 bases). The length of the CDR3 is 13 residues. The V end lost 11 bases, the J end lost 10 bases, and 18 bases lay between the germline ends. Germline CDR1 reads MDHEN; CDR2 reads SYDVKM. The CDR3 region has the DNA TGTGCCGCCCACCTGGGGGAGGGATCACCCCTCCACTTT. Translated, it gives CAAHLGEGSPLHF. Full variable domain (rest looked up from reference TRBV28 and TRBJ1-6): DVKVTQSSRYLVKRTGEKVFLECVQDMDHENMFWYRQDPGLGLRLIYFSYDVKMKEKGDIPEGYSVSREKKERFSLILESASTNQTSMYLCAAHLGEGSPLHFGNGTRLTVT.

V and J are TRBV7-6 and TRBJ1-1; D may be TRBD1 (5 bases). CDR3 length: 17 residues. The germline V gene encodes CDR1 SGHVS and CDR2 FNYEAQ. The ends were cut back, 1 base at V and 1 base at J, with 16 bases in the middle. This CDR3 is CASSLGRARDTNTEAFF. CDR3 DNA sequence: TGTGCCAGCAGCTTAGGCAGGGCAAGGGATACGAACACTGAAGCTTTCTTT. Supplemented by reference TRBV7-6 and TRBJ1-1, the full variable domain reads GAGVSQSPRYKVTKRGQDVALRCDPISGHVSLYWYRQALGQGPEFLTYFNYEAQQDKSGLPNDRFSAERPEGSISTLTIQRTEQRDSAMYRCASSLGRARDTNTEAFFGQGTRLTVV.

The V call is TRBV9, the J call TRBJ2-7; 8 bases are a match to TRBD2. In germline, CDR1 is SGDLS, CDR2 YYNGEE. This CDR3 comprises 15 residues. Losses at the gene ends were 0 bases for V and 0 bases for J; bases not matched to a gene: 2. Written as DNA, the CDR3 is TGTGCCAGCAGCGTAGGAGGGACTAGCTCCTACGAGCAGTACTTC. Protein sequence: CASSVGGTSSYEQYF.

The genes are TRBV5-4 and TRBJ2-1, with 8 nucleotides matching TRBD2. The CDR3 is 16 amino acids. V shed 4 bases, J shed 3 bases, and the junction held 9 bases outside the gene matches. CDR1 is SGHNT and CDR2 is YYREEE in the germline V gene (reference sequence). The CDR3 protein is CASSPAVAGFYNEQFF. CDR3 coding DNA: TGTGCCAGCAGCCCCGCGGTAGCGGGGTTCTACAATGAGCAGTTCTTC.

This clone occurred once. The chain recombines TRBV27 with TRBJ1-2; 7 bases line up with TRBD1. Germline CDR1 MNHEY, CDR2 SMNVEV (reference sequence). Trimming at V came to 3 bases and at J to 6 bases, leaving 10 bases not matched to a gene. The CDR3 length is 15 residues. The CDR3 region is CASSFRDRPVNGYTF. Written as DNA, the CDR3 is TGTGCCAGCAGTTTTCGGGACAGACCAGTAAATGGCTACACCTTC.

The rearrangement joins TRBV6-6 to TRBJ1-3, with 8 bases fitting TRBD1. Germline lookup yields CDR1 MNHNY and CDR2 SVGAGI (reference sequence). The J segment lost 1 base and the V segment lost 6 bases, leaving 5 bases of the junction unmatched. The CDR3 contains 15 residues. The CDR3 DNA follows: TGTGCCAGCAGCGGCCGACAGGGGTCTGGAAACACCATATATTTT. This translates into CASSGRQGSGNTIYF.

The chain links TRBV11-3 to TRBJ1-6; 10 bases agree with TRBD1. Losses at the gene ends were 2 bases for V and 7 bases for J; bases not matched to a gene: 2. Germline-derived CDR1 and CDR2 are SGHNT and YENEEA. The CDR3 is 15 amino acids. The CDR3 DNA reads TGTGCCAGCAGCTTATCGGGACAGGGGAATTCACCCCTCCACTTT. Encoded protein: CASSLSGQGNSPLHF.

CDR3 protein: CASSPSGGAVETQYF. The CDR3 DNA is TGTGCCAGCAGCCCCTCCGGGGGGGCCGTAGAGACCCAGTACTTC. The V call is TRBV7-9, the J call TRBJ2-5; TRBD2 matches at 8 bases. V lost 5 bases, J lost 4 bases, and 9 bases stayed unmatched. Germline V gene data show CDR1 as SEHNR and CDR2 as FQNEAQ (reference sequence). This CDR3 is built from 15 residues.

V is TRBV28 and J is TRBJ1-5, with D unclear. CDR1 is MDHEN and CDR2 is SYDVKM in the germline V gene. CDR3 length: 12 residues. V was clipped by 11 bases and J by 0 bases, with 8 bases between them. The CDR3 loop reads CASTDSNQPQHF. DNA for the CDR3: TGTGCCTCAACAGATAGCAATCAGCCCCAGCATTTT. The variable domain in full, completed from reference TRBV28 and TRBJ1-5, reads DVKVTQSSRYLVKRTGEKVFLECVQDMDHENMFWYRQDPGLGLRLIYFSYDVKMKEKGDIPEGYSVSREKKERFSLILESASTNQTSMYLCASTDSNQPQHFGDGTRLSIL.

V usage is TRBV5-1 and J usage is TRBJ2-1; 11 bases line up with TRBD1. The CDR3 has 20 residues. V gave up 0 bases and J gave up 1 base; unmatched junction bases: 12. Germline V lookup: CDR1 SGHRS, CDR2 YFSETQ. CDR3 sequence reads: CASSLASFIGQGASYNEQFF. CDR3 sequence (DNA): TGCGCCAGCAGCTTGGCGTCTTTTATCGGACAGGGGGCGTCCTACAATGAGCAGTTCTTC.

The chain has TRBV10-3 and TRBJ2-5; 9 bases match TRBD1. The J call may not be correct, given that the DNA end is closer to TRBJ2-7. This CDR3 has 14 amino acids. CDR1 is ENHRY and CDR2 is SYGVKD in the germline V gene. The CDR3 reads CAIRRDRVSHEQYF. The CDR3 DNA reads TGTGCCATCAGGAGGGACAGGGTTTCCCACGAGCAGTACTTC.

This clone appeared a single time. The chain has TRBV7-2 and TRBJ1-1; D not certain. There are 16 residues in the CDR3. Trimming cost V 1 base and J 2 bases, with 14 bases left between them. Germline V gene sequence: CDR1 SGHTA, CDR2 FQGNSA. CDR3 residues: CASSLDSGGLNTEAFF. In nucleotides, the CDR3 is TGTGCCAGCAGCTTAGATTCTGGAGGCTTAAACACTGAAGCTTTCTTT.

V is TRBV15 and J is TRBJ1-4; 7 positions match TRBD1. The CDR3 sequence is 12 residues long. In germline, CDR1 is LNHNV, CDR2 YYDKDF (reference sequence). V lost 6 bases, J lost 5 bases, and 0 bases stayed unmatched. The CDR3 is CATRQGNEKLFF. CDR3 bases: TGTGCCACCAGACAGGGGAATGAAAAACTGTTTTTT.

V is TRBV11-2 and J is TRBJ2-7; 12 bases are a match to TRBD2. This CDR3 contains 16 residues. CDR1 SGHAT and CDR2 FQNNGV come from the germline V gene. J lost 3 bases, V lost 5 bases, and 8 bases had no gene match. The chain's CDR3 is CASSESLLAGGYEQYF. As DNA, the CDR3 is TGTGCCAGCAGCGAATCCCTACTAGCGGGGGGCTACGAGCAGTACTTC.

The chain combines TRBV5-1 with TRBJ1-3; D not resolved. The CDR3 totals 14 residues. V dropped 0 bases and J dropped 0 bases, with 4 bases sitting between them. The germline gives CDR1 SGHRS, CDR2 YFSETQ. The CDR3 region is CASSLGLSGNTIYF. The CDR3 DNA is TGCGCCAGCAGCTTGGGGCTCTCTGGAAACACCATATATTTT.

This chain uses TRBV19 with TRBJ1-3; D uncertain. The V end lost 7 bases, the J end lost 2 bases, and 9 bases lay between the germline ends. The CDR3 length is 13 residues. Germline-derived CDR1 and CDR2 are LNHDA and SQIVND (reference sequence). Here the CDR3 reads CASTAAPGNTIYF. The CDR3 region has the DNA TGTGCCAGTACCGCGGCCCCTGGAAACACCATATATTTT.

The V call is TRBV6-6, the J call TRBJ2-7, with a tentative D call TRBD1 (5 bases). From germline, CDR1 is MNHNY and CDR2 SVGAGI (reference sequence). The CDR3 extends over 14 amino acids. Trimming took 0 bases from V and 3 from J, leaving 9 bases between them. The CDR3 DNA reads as TGTGCCAGCAGTTACTCGAAGGGGAACTACGAGCAGTACTTC. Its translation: CASSYSKGNYEQYF.

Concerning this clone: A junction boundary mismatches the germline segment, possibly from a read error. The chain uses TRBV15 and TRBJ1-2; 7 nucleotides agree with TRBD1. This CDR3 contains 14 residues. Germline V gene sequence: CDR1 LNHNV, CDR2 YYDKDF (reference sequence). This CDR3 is CTTSRDRAGYGYTF. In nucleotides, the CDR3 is TGTACCACCAGCCGTGACAGGGCGGGCTATGGCTACACCTTC.

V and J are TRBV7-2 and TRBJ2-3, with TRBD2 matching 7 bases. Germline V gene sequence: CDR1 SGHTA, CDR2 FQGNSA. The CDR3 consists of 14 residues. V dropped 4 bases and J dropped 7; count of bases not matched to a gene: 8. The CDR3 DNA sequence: TGTGCCAGCAGCTCCCCTTGGGGGGGGAATACGCAGTATTTT. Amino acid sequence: CASSSPWGGNTQYF.

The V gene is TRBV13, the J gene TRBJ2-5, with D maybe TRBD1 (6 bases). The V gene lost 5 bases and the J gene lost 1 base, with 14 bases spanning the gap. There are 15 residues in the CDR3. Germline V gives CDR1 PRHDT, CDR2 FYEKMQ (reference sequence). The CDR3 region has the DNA TGTGCCAGCAGCATGGACAGTGGGATCCAAGAGACCCAGTACTTC. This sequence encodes CASSMDSGIQETQYF.